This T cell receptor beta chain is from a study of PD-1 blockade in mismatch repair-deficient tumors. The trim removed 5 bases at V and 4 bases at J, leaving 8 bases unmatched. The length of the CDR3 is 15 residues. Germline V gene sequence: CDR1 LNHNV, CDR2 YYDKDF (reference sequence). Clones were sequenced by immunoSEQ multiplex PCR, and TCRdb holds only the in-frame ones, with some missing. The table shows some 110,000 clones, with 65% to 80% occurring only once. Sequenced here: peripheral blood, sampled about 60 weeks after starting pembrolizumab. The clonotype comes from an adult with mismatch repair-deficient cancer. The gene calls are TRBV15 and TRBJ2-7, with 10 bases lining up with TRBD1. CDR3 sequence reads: CATSVVPGQGYEQYF. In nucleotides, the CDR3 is TGTGCCACCAGCGTCGTGCCGGGACAGGGGTACGAGCAGTACTTC.